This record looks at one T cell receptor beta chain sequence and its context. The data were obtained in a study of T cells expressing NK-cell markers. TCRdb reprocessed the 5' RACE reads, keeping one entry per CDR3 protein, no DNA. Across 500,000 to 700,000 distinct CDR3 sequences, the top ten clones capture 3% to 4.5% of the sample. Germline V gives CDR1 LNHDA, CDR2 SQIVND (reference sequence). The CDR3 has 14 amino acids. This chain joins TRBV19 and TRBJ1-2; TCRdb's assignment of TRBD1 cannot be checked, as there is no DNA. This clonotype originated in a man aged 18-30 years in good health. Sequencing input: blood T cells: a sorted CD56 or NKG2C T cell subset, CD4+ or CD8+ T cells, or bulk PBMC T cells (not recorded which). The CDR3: CASSPDRGTEGYTF.